Below are 16 T cell receptor beta chains sequenced from a single sample in a study of T cell clonality in common variable immunodeficiency. The study's findings and limits: Reportedly, TCR beta sequences from common variable immunodeficiency showed fewer deletions and N-nucleotide insertions.

Produced via immunoSEQ multiplex PCR; TCRdb's table is partial and in-frame only. The data list some 10,000 clones, none observed once; approximately 5.7% falls to the top ten. No antigens are known for them. Sequencing used peripheral blood mononuclear cells. The receptors come from a human donor with common variable immunodeficiency.

Comments on this clone: Read sequence stops 3 residues before the CDR3 end, and the germline J gene provides the missing end. The rearrangement uses TRBV7-6 and TRBJ2-2; possible D gene TRBD2, 7 bases. Germline-derived CDR1 and CDR2 are SGHVS and FNYEAQ. The CDR3 runs 15 residues. The V gene lost 3 bases and the J gene lost 6 bases, with 14 bases spanning the gap. The sequenced part of the CDR3 DNA is TGTGCCAGCAGCTTGGGGGGGCTAGCGCCCGGGGAG. Protein sequence: CASSLGGLAPGE. Given in full, the CDR3 is CASSLGGLAPGELFF.

This clone has just a few counts. With the read ending 3 residues before the CDR3 end, the germline J gene is used to fill in that end. V is TRBV7-9 and J is TRBJ2-7, with 10 bases fitting TRBD2. V was clipped by 3 bases and J by 5 bases; unmatched bases: 7. CDR1 is SEHNR and CDR2 is FQNEAQ in the germline V gene (reference sequence). The CDR3 has 15 residues. The part of the CDR3 DNA that was read is TGTGCCAGCAGCTTGGAGCGGGAGGGCCCCGACGAG. Translated, it gives CASSLEREGPDE. The full CDR3 protein reads CASSLEREGPDEQYF.

This clone was seen a handful of times. The read terminates 3 residues before the CDR3 end, so the remaining end is supplied by the germline J gene. This chain joins TRBV7-9 and TRBJ1-5; 7 bases align to TRBD1. In germline, CDR1 is SEHNR, CDR2 FQNEAQ (reference sequence). The V gene end was trimmed by 6 bases and the J gene end by 4 bases; junction bases not matched to a gene: 3. The CDR3 sequence is 13 residues long. Here the CDR3 reads CASSPGGNQPQHF. The DNA read from the CDR3 is TGTGCCAGCAGTCCAGGGGGGAATCAGCCC.

This clone appeared a few times. The sequenced fragment ends 3 residues before the CDR3 boundary, so the rest is inferred from the germline J gene. The rearrangement links TRBV7-2 to TRBJ1-2, with 7 positions matching TRBD1. V lost 5 bases to trimming and J lost 6 bases; unmatched junction nucleotides: 12. CDR3 length equals 15 residues. CDR1 is SGHTA and CDR2 is FQGNSA in the germline V gene. Partial CDR3 DNA: TGTGCCAGCAGCAAAGGGCCGTTCACAGGGGATGGC. It yields the protein CASSKGPFTGDG. The full CDR3 protein is CASSKGPFTGDGYTF.

This clone was observed a few times. CDR3 DNA (partial): TGCAGTGCTAGTCCCGGGGCAACTAATGAAAAA. It specifies CSASPGATNEK. The complete CDR3 reads CSASPGATNEKLFF. This rearrangement joins TRBV20-1 to TRBJ1-4; no firm D call. The read ends 3 residues shy of where the CDR3 ends; the end is completed using the germline J gene. Germline loops: CDR1 DFQATT, CDR2 SNEGSKA (reference sequence). The CDR3 runs to 14 residues. V was shortened by 3 bases and J by 0 bases, with 8 bases between the two germline ends.

This clone was observed a few times. The read halts 3 residues ahead of the CDR3 end, with the missing end drawn from the germline J gene. The chain combines TRBV30 with TRBJ1-3; no reliable D call. The germline V and J ends were trimmed by 2 bases and 3 bases, with 14 bases remaining between them. The CDR3 length is 15 residues. Germline-derived CDR1 and CDR2 are GTSNPN and SVGIG (reference sequence). CDR3 sequence: CAWSRTGLDGNTIYF. The DNA read from the CDR3 is TGTGCCTGGAGTAGGACTGGTCTGGATGGAAACACC.

For this clone: The missing CDR3 end, 3 residues past where the read stops, is filled in from the germline J gene. The gene calls are TRBV19 and TRBJ2-1, with 9 bases fitting TRBD2. The CDR3 loop spans 14 amino acids. Trimming removed 7 bases from V and 6 bases from J; junction bases left unmatched: 7. In germline, CDR1 is LNHDA, CDR2 SQIVND (reference sequence). The CDR3 spells CASTRLAGSNEQFF. The sequenced part of the CDR3 DNA is TGTGCCAGTACCAGGCTAGCGGGAAGCAATGAG.

For this clone: The CDR3 end lies 3 residues beyond the end of the read and is filled in from the germline J gene. This chain joins TRBV19 and TRBJ1-5; D is possibly TRBD1 (5 bases). V was cut by 3 bases and J by 6 bases, with 12 bases left in between. The germline CDR1 and CDR2 sequences are LNHDA and SQIVND (reference sequence). This CDR3 is built from 14 residues. The CDR3 spells CASSIDSGGQPQHF. CDR3 bases read: TGTGCCAGTAGTATTGATTCGGGGGGTCAGCCC.

To note about this clone: The DNA ends 3 residues before the CDR3 does, and the rest of the CDR3 is filled in from the germline J gene. This chain uses TRBV7-3 with TRBJ2-7, with TRBD2 matching over 7 bases. There are 15 residues in the CDR3. V lost 4 bases to trimming and J lost 0 bases; unmatched junction nucleotides: 6. Germline lookup yields CDR1 SGHTA and CDR2 FQGTGA. This chain's CDR3 is CASSSGSGLSYEQYF. CDR3 DNA, as far as it was read: TGTGCCAGCAGCTCTGGTAGCGGGCTCTCCTACGAG.

This clone has at least ten counts. The CDR3 goes on 3 residues after the read ends, and that part is filled in from the germline J gene. The chain uses TRBV29-1 and TRBJ2-1, with 11 bases identical to TRBD2. The germline CDR1 and CDR2 sequences are SQVTM and ANQGSEA. The CDR3 has 14 residues. J gave up 6 bases and V 6 bases, and 7 bases lay outside the gene matches. The sequenced CDR3 bases are TGCAGCGTGGGTTCTAGCGGGAGGCCCAATGAG. This encodes CSVGSSGRPNE. The CDR3 in full is CSVGSSGRPNEQFF.

This clone was seen a few times. The CDR3 end is not reached by the read, which stops 3 residues before it; the germline J gene fills it in. The V and J genes are TRBV20-1 and TRBJ2-5; a possible D gene is TRBD1 (5 bases). With 2 bases removed from V and 4 bases from J, the gap between germline ends came to 14 bases. The germline V gene has CDR1 DFQATT and CDR2 SNEGSKA (reference sequence). The CDR3 runs 14 residues. The covered CDR3 bases are TGCAGTGCTAGAATGGGCAGGGTCCGAGAGACC. This translates into CSARMGRVRET. The whole CDR3 sequence is CSARMGRVRETQYF.

Notes on this clone: The read comes to an end 3 residues before the CDR3 does, leaving the germline J gene to fill in the end. The rearrangement links TRBV7-9 to TRBJ2-1; 10 nucleotides line up with TRBD1. The germline gives CDR1 SEHNR, CDR2 FQNEAQ (reference sequence). J was trimmed by 8 bases and V by 8 bases; bases with no gene match: 12. The CDR3 contains 15 residues. CDR3 in amino acids: CASRSTGGKSDEQFF. The covered CDR3 bases are TGTGCCAGCCGCTCGACAGGGGGCAAAAGTGATGAG.

This clone was detected a few times. The observed sequence ends 3 residues before the CDR3 terminus, with the missing tail filled in from the germline J gene. V is TRBV7-3 and J is TRBJ2-2, with D unresolved. Trimming removed 3 bases from V and 3 bases from J, with 8 bases in between. The CDR3 has 14 amino acids. Germline V gene data show CDR1 as SGHTA and CDR2 as FQGTGA. CDR3 sequence reads: CASSFLGDTGELFF. CDR3 DNA, as far as it was read: TGTGCCAGCAGCTTCCTAGGCGACACCGGGGAG. Complete variable domain (other parts from reference TRBV7-3 and TRBJ2-2): GAGVSQTPSNKVTEKGKYVELRCDPISGHTALYWYRQSLGQGPEFLIYFQGTGAADDSGLPNDRFFAVRPEGSVSTLKIQRTERGDSAVYLCASSFLGDTGELFFGEGSRLTVL.

This clone has just a few counts. The CDR3 goes on 3 residues after the read ends, and that part is filled in from the germline J gene. The chain combines TRBV6-2 or TRBV6-3 with TRBJ1-5; D is perhaps TRBD1 (5 bases). The CDR3 is 14 residues long. Germline CDR1 is MNHEY and CDR2 is SVGEGT. Between the trimmed V and J ends, which lost 2 bases and 6 bases, there was a span of 11 bases. The part of the CDR3 DNA that was read is TGTGCCAGCAGTTACCCCAGGGCTTCTCAGCCC. Protein product: CASSYPRASQP. The full CDR3 protein is CASSYPRASQPQHF.

On this clone itself: The DNA ends 3 residues before the CDR3 does, and the rest of the CDR3 is filled in from the germline J gene. The chain couples TRBV6-7 to TRBJ2-3; 7 positions match TRBD2. TRBV6-7 is filed as an ORF, its function uncertain. V shed 6 bases and J 6 bases; nucleotides not matched to a gene: 24. The CDR3 has 19 residues. The DNA read from the CDR3 is TGTGCCAGCAGCCCCACCCACGCACCCCTAGCGGTTAACGTGGATACG. It specifies CASSPTHAPLAVNVDT. The entire CDR3 reads CASSPTHAPLAVNVDTQYF.

This clone has a handful of counts. The read falls 3 residues short of the CDR3 end, and the missing part is taken from the germline J gene. This chain uses TRBV6-1 with TRBJ2-7; 7 positions match TRBD1. With V trimmed by 4 bases and J by 4 bases, 13 bases remained unmatched. Germline lookup yields CDR1 MNHNS and CDR2 SASEGT. The CDR3 loop spans 16 amino acids. The CDR3 region is CASSGEEGTGAYEQYF. CDR3 DNA, as far as it was read: TGTGCCAGCAGTGGCGAAGAAGGTACAGGGGCTTACGAG.